Detailed here is one TCR beta chain. The sample originates from a study of blood T cell repertoires in COVID-19. Study summary: The analysed material was cDNA or gDNA that came from T cells, B-cell-depleted T cells, or PBMCs.

Profiled with immunoSEQ multiplex PCR; TCRdb holds only in-frame clones, not every one. Seen here are around 100,000 clones, about 85% observed once, and the top ten hold around 13%. Germline V gene lookup returns CDR1 SGHRS and CDR2 YFSETQ. Trimming shortened V by 5 bases and J by 4 bases, and 13 bases separated the two germline ends. This CDR3 comprises 14 residues. This clonotype was sampled from a human donor in a cohort sampled during active COVID-19. The sequencing sample was made of peripheral blood. This sequence joins TRBV5-1 and TRBJ1-5, with D possibly matching TRBD1 (6 bases). Here the CDR3 DNA reads TGCGCCAGCAGACCCGACAGGACAAATCAGCCCCAGCATTTT. Residues: CASRPDRTNQPQHF.